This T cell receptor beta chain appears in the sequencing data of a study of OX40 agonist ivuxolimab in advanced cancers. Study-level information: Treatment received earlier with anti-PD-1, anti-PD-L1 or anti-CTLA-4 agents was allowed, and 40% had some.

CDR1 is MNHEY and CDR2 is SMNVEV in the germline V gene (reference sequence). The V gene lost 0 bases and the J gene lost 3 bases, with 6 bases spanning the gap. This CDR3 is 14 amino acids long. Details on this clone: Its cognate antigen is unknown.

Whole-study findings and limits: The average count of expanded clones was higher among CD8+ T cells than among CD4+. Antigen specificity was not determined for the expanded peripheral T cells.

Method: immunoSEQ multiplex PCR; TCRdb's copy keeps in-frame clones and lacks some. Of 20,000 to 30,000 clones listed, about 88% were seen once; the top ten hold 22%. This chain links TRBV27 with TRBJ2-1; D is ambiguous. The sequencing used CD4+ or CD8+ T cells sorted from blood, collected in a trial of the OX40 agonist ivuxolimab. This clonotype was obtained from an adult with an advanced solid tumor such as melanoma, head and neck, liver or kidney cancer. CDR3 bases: TGTGCCAGCAGTTTATCGCCTGGCTACAATGAGCAGTTCTTC. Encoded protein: CASSLSPGYNEQFF.